This is a list of T cell receptor beta chains from one sample in a study of post-analysis software for immune sequencing data. One entry per CDR3 protein, called by TCRdb with MiXCR from the PCR reads. Altogether roughly 730,000 distinct CDR3 sequences are present, 25% to 30% being singletons, with the ten largest covering around 0.56%. Material for sequencing was blood. Receptor source: a girl aged 10-17 years with multiple sclerosis. CDR3s include the opening cysteine and the closing phenylalanine or tryptophan.

v_call: TRBV6-1
j_call: TRBJ2-1
cdr3_aa: CASSPGGIDTYNEQFF

v_call: TRBV12-3/TRBV12-4
j_call: TRBJ2-7
cdr3_aa: CASSTRDRGGEQYF

v_call: TRBV3-1
j_call: TRBJ2-1
cdr3_aa: CASSYYSRVINEQFF

v_call: TRBV29-1
j_call: TRBJ2-1
cdr3_aa: CSVPRQGSYNEQFF

v_call: TRBV6-2/TRBV6-3
j_call: TRBJ2-7
cdr3_aa: CASSFFGASYEQYF

v_call: TRBV25-1
j_call: TRBJ2-3
cdr3_aa: CASGEPQELTEADTQYF

v_call: TRBV18
j_call: TRBJ1-2
cdr3_aa: CASSLTGDGHYGYTF

v_call: TRBV6-5
j_call: TRBJ1-2
cdr3_aa: CASSPREAFYGYTF

v_call: TRBV5-6
j_call: TRBJ2-1
cdr3_aa: CASSFPGAPSHYNEQFF

v_call: TRBV10-1
j_call: TRBJ2-1
cdr3_aa: CASSGSEYNEQFF

v_call: TRBV6-5
j_call: TRBJ1-2
cdr3_aa: CASSYKGAGFYGYTF

v_call: TRBV18
j_call: TRBJ1-2
cdr3_aa: CASSPPVQGDSNYGYTF

v_call: TRBV20-1
j_call: TRBJ2-1
cdr3_aa: CSASYFGDEQFF

v_call: TRBV7-9
j_call: NA
cdr3_aa: CASTLLVRGYETQYF

v_call: TRBV28
j_call: TRBJ2-5
cdr3_aa: CASSPGPVTQETQYF

v_call: TRBV5-1
j_call: TRBJ2-1
cdr3_aa: CASSSSRGIGNEQFF

v_call: TRBV7-2
j_call: TRBJ2-5
cdr3_aa: CASGPGRRETQYF

v_call: TRBV20-1
j_call: TRBJ2-7
cdr3_aa: CSARFVGYEQYF

v_call: TRBV20-1
j_call: TRBJ2-5
cdr3_aa: CSARVPGLAEIYEETQYF